This T cell receptor (beta chain) was sequenced during a study of neurological immune-mediated disorders. The unsorted libraries were made from 2 million PBMCs kept at -80 C. CDR3 length equals 15 residues. Germline-derived CDR1 and CDR2 are DFQATT and SNEGSKA (reference sequence). J lost 6 bases, V lost 2 bases, and 8 bases had no gene match. Study-level points and caveats: Expanded clones shared no identical CDR3 amino acid sequences across subjects, which suggested private TCR-beta repertoires in all groups. HTLV-1-associated myelopathy had the most TCR clonal expansion, and multiple sclerosis had the least, less than healthy controls.

Many counts were recorded for this clonotype. Antigen specificity is unknown. The team produced cDNA through 5'RACE using 10-nucleotide random UMIs. Each CDR3 protein gets one entry after TCRdb re-called the 5' RACE reads with MiXCR. The sample holds approximately 30,000 distinct CDR3 sequences, roughly 20% seen once. Sequenced input: PBMCs. The clonotype originates from a woman aged 55-70 years in good health. The chain couples TRBV20-1 to TRBJ1-5, with 9 bases aligning to TRBD1. CDR3 amino acids: CSARRDREIPQPQHF. The CDR3 region has the DNA TGCAGTGCTAGAAGGGACAGGGAAATCCCTCAGCCCCAGCATTTT.